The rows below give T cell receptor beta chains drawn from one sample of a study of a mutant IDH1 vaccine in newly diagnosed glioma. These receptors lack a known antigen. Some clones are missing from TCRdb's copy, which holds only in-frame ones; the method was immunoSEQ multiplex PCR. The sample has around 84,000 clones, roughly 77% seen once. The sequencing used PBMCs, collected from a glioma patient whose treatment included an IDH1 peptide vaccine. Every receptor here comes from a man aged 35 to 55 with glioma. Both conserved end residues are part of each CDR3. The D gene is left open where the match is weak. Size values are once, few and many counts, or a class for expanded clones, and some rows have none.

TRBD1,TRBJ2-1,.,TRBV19,CASSDLSGTGSSYNEQFF,TGTGCCAGTAGTGACCTATCCGGGACAGGGAGCTCCTACAATGAGCAGTTCTTC
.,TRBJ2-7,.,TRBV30,CAWTNSYEQYF,TGTGCCTGGACAAACAGCTACGAGCAGTACTTC
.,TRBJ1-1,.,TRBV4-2,CASSQDPAGRGNTEAFF,TGTGCCAGCAGCCAAGACCCGGCAGGGCGAGGGAACACTGAAGCTTTCTTT
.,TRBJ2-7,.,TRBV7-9,CASGDGNYEQYF,TGTGCCAGCGGGGACGGGAACTACGAGCAGTACTTC
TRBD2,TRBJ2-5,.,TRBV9,CASSVGLAGGETQYF,TGTGCCAGCAGCGTAGGGCTAGCGGGGGGAGAGACCCAGTACTTC
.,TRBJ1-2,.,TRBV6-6,CASSYGAEVNGYTF,TGTGCCAGCAGTTACGGTGCGGAAGTAAATGGCTACACCTTC
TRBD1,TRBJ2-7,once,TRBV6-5,CASSYLGRQGNEQYF,TGTGCCAGCAGTTATCTAGGGAGACAGGGGAACGAGCAGTACTTC
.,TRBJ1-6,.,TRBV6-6,CASSFYYNSPLHF,TGTGCCAGCAGTTTTTACTATAATTCACCCCTCCACTTT
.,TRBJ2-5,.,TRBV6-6,CASSQGLPKETQYF,TGTGCCAGCAGCCAAGGACTACCTAAGGAGACCCAGTACTTC
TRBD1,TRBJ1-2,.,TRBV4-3,CASSRVTGGAGGYTF,TGCGCCAGCAGCCGGGTTACAGGGGGCGCGGGTGGCTACACCTTC